The 2 T cell receptor beta chains below come from one sample, sequenced in a study of blood T cell repertoires in COVID-19. Here immunoSEQ multiplex PCR was the method, and the copy in TCRdb shows in-frame clones only, minus some. The sample carries 120,000 to 150,000 clones, around 80% recorded once. The material sequenced was peripheral blood. These TCRs come from a human donor in a cohort sampled during active COVID-19.

The chain uses TRBV3-1 (or the pseudogene TRBV3-2) and TRBJ2-3; maybe TRBD1 (6 bases). Trimming pared 3 bases from V and 0 bases from J, leaving 13 bases between. In germline, CDR1 is LGHDT, CDR2 YNNKEL (reference sequence). The CDR3 is 16 residues long. The CDR3 is CASSQTGTTSTDTQYF. In DNA, the CDR3 is TGTGCCAGCAGCCAGACCGGGACAACTAGCACAGATACGCAGTATTTT.

The V and J genes are TRBV5-1 and TRBJ1-1; D remains ambiguous. CDR3 length: 15 residues. The germline CDR1 and CDR2 sequences are SGHRS and YFSETQ. The V gene lost 0 bases and the J gene lost 3 bases, with 12 bases spanning the gap. The chain's CDR3 is CASSLVGVGDTEAFF. In nucleotides, the CDR3 is TGCGCCAGCAGCTTGGTCGGGGTTGGCGACACTGAAGCTTTCTTT.